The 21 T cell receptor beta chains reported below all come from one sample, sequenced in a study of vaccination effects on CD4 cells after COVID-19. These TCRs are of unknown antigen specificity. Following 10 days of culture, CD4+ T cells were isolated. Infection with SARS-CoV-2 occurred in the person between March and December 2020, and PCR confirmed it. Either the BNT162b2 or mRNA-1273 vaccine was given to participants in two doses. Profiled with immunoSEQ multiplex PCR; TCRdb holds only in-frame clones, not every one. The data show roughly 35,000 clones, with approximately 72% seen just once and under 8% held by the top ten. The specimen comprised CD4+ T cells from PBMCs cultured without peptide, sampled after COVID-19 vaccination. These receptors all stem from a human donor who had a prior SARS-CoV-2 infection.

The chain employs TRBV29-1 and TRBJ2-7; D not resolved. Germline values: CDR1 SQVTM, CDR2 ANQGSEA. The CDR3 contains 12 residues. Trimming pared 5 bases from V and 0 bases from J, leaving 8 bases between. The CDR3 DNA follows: TGCAGCGTTTCCGGGTACTCCTACGAGCAGTACTTC. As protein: CSVSGYSYEQYF.

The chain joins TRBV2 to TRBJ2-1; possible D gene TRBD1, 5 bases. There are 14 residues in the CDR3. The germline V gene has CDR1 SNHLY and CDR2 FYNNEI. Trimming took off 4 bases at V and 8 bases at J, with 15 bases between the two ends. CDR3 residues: CASSVFGAIDEQFF. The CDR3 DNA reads TGTGCCAGCAGTGTTTTTGGGGCGATCGATGAGCAGTTCTTC.

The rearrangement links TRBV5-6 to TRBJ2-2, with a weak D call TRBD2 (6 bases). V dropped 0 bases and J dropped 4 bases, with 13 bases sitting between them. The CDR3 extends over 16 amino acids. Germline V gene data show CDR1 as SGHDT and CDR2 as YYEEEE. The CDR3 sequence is CASSLEGDLGTGELFF. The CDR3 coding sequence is TGTGCCAGCAGCTTGGAAGGGGACTTGGGCACCGGGGAGCTGTTTTTT.

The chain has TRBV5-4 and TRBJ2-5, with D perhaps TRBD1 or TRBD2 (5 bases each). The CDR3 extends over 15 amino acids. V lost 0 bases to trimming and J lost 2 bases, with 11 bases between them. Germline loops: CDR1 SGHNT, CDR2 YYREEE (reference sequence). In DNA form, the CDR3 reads TGTGCCAGCAGCTTGGGGGGGAGAGGACAAGAGACCCAGTACTTC. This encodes CASSLGGRGQETQYF.

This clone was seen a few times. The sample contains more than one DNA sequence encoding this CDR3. The CDR3: CASSQAQGGYTF. Written as DNA, the CDR3 is TGTGCCAGCAGCCAAGCCCAGGGAGGCTACACCTTC. This chain uses TRBV3-1 (or the pseudogene TRBV3-2) with TRBJ1-2, with D possibly matching TRBD1 (5 bases). The germline V and J ends were trimmed by 1 base and 8 bases, with 8 bases remaining between them. The CDR3 sequence is 12 residues long. The germline V gene has CDR1 LGHDT and CDR2 YNNKEL (reference sequence).

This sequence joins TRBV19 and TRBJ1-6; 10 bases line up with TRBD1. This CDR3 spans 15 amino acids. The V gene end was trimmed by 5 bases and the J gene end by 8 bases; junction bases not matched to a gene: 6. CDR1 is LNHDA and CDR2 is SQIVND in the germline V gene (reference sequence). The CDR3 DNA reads TGTGCCAGTAGTTACCGGACAGGGGGGGATTCACCCCTCCACTTT. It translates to CASSYRTGGDSPLHF.

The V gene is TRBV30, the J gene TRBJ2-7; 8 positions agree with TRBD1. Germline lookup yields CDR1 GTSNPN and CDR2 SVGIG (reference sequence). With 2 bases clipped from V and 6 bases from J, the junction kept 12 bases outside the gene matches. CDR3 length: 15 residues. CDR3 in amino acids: CAWSPPDRAVSEQYF. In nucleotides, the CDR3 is TGTGCCTGGAGTCCCCCGGACAGGGCTGTCAGCGAGCAGTACTTC.

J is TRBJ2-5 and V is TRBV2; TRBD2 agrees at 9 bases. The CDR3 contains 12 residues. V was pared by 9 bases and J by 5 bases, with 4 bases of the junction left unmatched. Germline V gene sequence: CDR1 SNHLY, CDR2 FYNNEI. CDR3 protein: CARGAGGETQYF. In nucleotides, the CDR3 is TGTGCCAGAGGAGCGGGGGGCGAGACCCAGTACTTC.

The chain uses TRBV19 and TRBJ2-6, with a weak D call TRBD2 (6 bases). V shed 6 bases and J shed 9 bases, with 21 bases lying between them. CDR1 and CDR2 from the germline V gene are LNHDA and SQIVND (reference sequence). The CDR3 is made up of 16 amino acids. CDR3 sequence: CASRGGTVTSYNVLTF. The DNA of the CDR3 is TGTGCCAGTAGGGGGGGAACAGTGACTTCTTACAACGTCCTGACTTTC.

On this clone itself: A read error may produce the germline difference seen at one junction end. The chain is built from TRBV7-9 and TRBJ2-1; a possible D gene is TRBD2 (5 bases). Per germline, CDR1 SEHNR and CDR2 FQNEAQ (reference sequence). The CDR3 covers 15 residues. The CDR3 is CASSLGSAFYYEQFF. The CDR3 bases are TGTGCCAGCAGCTTAGGTAGCGCGTTCTACTATGAGCAGTTCTTC. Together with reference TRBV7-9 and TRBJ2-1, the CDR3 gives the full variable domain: DTGVSQNPRHKITKRGQNVTFRCDPISEHNRLYWYRQTLGQGPEFLTYFQNEAQLEKSRLLSDRFSAERPKGSFSTLEIQRTEQGDSAMYLCASSLGSAFYYEQFFGPGTRLTVL.

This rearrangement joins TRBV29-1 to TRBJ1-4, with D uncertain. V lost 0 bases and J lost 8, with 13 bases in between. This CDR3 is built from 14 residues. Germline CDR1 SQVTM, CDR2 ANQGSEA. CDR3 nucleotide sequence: TGCAGCGTTGAAGATCAAGGGAGAGGGGAAAAACTGTTTTTT. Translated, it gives CSVEDQGRGEKLFF. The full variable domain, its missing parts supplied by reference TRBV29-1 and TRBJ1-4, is SAVISQKPSRDICQRGTSLTIQCQVDSQVTMMFWYRQQPGQSLTLIATANQGSEATYESGFVIDKFPISRPNLTFSTLTVSNMSPEDSSIYLCSVEDQGRGEKLFFGSGTQLSVL.

In DNA form, the CDR3 reads TGTGCCAGCTCTCGCAGCGGGAGCGGCTACGAGCAGTACTTC. This translates into CASSRSGSGYEQYF. The chain uses TRBV18 and TRBJ2-7; the match to TRBD2 covers 8 bases. CDR1 is KGHSH, CDR2 LQKENI, per germline. The trim removed 6 bases at V and 3 bases at J, leaving 7 bases unmatched. The CDR3 runs to 14 residues. Drawing the rest from reference TRBV18 and TRBJ2-7, the complete variable domain is NAGVMQNPRHLVRRRGQEARLRCSPMKGHSHVYWYRQLPEEGLKFMVYLQKENIIDESGMPKERFSAEFPKEGPSILRIQQVVRGDSAAYFCASSRSGSGYEQYFGPGTRLTVT.

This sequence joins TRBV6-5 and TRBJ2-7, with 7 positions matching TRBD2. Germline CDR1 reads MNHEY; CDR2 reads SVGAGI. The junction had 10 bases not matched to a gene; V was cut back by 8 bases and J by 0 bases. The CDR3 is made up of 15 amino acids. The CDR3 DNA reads TGTGCCAGCGGAAGGATGCTAGCGGACTCCTACGAGCAGTACTTC. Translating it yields CASGRMLADSYEQYF.

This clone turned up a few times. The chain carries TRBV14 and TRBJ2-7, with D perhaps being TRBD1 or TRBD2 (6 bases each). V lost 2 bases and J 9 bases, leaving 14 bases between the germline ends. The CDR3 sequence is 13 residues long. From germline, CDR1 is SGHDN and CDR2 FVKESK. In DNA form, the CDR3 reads TGTGCCAGCAGCCAATCGGGGGCATTACGGCAGTACTTC. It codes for CASSQSGALRQYF.

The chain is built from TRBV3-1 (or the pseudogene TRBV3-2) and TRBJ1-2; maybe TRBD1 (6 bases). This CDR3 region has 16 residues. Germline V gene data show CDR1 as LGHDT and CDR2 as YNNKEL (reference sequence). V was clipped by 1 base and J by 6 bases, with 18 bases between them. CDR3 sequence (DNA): TGTGCCAGCAGCCAAGTTGCCTCGTACAGGGCGAATGGCTACACCTTC. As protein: CASSQVASYRANGYTF.

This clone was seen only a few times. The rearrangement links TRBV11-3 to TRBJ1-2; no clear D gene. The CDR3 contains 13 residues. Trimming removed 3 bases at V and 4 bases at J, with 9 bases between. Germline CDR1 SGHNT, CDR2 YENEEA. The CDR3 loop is CASSFRASYGYTF. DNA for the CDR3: TGTGCCAGCAGCTTTAGGGCCTCCTATGGCTACACCTTC.

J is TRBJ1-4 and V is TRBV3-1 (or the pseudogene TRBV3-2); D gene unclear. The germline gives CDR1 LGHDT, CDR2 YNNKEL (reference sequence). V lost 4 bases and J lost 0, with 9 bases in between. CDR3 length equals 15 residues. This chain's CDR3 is CASSPVGTTNEKLFF. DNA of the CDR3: TGTGCCAGCAGCCCGGTGGGTACAACTAATGAAAAACTGTTTTTT.

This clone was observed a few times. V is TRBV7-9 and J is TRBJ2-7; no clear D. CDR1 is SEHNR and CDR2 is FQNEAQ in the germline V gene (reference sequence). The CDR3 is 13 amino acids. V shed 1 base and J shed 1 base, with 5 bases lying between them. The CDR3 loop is CASSLVWSYEQYF. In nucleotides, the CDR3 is TGTGCCAGCAGCTTAGTGTGGTCCTACGAGCAGTACTTC.

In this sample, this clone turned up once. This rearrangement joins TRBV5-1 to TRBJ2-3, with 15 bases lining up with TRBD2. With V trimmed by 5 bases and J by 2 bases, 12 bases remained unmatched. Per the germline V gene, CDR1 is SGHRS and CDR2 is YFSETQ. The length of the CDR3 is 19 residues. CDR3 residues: CASSRKGGTSGGITDTQYF. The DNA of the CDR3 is TGCGCCAGCAGTCGAAAAGGAGGGACTAGCGGGGGGATCACAGATACGCAGTATTTT.

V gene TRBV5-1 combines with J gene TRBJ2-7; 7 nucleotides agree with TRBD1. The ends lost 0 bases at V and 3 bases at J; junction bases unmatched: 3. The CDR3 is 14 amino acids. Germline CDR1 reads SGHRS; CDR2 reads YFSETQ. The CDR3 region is CASSLGGQYYEQYF. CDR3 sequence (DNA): TGCGCCAGCAGCTTGGGGGGACAGTACTACGAGCAGTACTTC.

In DNA form, the CDR3 reads TGTGCCTGGAGTGTAAGTCAGAACTATGGCTACACCTTC. Its translation is CAWSVSQNYGYTF. The genes are TRBV30 and TRBJ1-2; D gene uncertain. Trimming left V 0 bases short and J 2 bases short, with 7 bases between. Germline V gives CDR1 GTSNPN, CDR2 SVGIG (reference sequence). This CDR3 comprises 13 residues.